A single sample gave rise to the 5 T cell receptor beta chains below, sequenced in a study of T cell clonality in common variable immunodeficiency. The protocol was immunoSEQ multiplex PCR, while the TCRdb copy is restricted to in-frame clones and leaves out a portion. Recorded here are approximately 42,000 clones, none singletons. Specimen: peripheral blood mononuclear cells. These receptors originate from a person aged 18 to 75 in good health.

Concerning this clone: The read comes to an end 3 residues before the CDR3 does, leaving the germline J gene to fill in the end. This sequence joins TRBV7-9 and TRBJ2-3; D may be TRBD2 (6 bases). Trimming left V 7 bases short and J 1 base short, with 15 bases between. The V gene's germline CDR1 is SEHNR and CDR2 FQNEAQ (reference sequence). This CDR3 is built from 15 residues. The part of the CDR3 DNA that was read is TGTGCCAGCACCCCGGGACTGGGAGGCACAGATACG. It specifies CASTPGLGGTDT. From start to end, the CDR3 is CASTPGLGGTDTQYF. The entire variable domain, with the rest obtained from reference TRBV7-9 and TRBJ2-3, is as follows: DTGVSQNPRHKITKRGQNVTFRCDPISEHNRLYWYRQTLGQGPEFLTYFQNEAQLEKSRLLSDRFSAERPKGSFSTLEIQRTEQGDSAMYLCASTPGLGGTDTQYFGPGTRLTVL.

This clone was picked up many times. The read halts 3 residues ahead of the CDR3 end, with the missing end drawn from the germline J gene. The J gene is TRBJ2-7, the V gene TRBV19; TRBD2 agrees at 11 bases. CDR1 and CDR2 (germline): LNHDA, SQIVND (reference sequence). With 5 bases clipped from V and 2 bases from J, the junction kept 2 bases outside the gene matches. The CDR3 is 14 residues long. The CDR3 DNA, read in part, is TGTGCCAGTAGTTCGACTAGCGGGGCCTACGAG. Protein: CASSSTSGAYE. Given in full, the CDR3 is CASSSTSGAYEQYF.

The sample holds many counts of this clone. CDR3 bases read: TGTGCCTCCCGGACAGGGGGCAAATCC. Translating gives CASRTGGKS. The whole CDR3 sequence reads CASRTGGKSYTF. The rearrangement joins TRBV30 to TRBJ1-2, with 11 bases that match TRBD1. The read ends 3 residues early relative to the CDR3; the germline J gene fills the gap. Germline V gene sequence: CDR1 GTSNPN, CDR2 SVGIG (reference sequence). This CDR3 is 12 amino acids long.

Worth noting for this clone: From the germline J gene comes the end of the CDR3, since the read stops 3 residues before it. The chain is built from TRBV20-1 and TRBJ1-6; possible D gene TRBD1, 5 bases. Germline-derived CDR1 and CDR2 are DFQATT and SNEGSKA (reference sequence). Between the trimmed V and J ends, which lost 5 bases and 8 bases, there was a span of 16 bases. CDR3 length equals 14 residues. CDR3 region: CSALLGRGDSPLHF. The covered CDR3 bases are TGCAGTGCTCTCCTGGGGAGGGGTGATTCACCC.

This clone was counted many times. With the read ending 3 residues before the CDR3 end, the germline J gene is used to fill in that end. Other DNA sequences in the same sample also yield this CDR3. The gene calls are TRBV5-6 and TRBJ2-1; 7 bases agree with TRBD2. J gave up 0 bases and V 4 bases, and 4 bases lay outside the gene matches. Looked up from germline, CDR1 is SGHDT and CDR2 is YYEEEE. CDR3 length equals 15 residues. The CDR3 DNA, read in part, is TGTGCCAGCAGCCTGGGGGGGGGCTCCTACAATGAG. This translates into CASSLGGGSYNE. The complete CDR3 reads CASSLGGGSYNEQFF. Full variable domain (missing parts from reference TRBV5-6 and TRBJ2-1): DAGVTQSPTHLIKTRGQQVTLRCSPKSGHDTVSWYQQALGQGPQFIFQYYEEEERQRGNFPDRFSGHQFPNYSSELNVNALLLGDSALYLCASSLGGGSYNEQFFGPGTRLTVL.